Below, 22 T cell receptor beta chains from the same sample are listed, as sequenced in a study of blood T cell repertoires in COVID-19. Produced via immunoSEQ multiplex PCR; TCRdb's table is partial and in-frame only. The sample lists about 140,000 clones, roughly 79% seen once, with about 3.2% in the top ten. The sample comprised PBMCs or T cells enriched from blood (not recorded which). The origin of the receptors is a woman aged 50 to 60 who had recovered from COVID-19.

This clone was detected only once. The genes are TRBV9 and TRBJ1-1; D not resolved. CDR3 length: 9 amino acids. Trimming left V 3 bases short and J 11 bases short, with 5 bases between. Germline V gives CDR1 SGDLS, CDR2 YYNGEE. The CDR3 sequence: CASSERAFF. CDR3 DNA: TGTGCCAGCAGCGAGAGGGCTTTCTTT.

V is TRBV6-5 and J is TRBJ1-4; TRBD1 matches at 7 bases. This CDR3 contains 14 residues. Looked up from germline, CDR1 is MNHEY and CDR2 is SVGAGI. The trim removed 5 bases at V and 8 bases at J, leaving 8 bases unmatched. The CDR3: CASSPGTAREKLFF. In DNA, the CDR3 is TGTGCCAGCAGTCCCGGGACAGCTAGGGAAAAACTGTTTTTT.

CDR3 residues: CASSQRGQDADTQYF. The CDR3 DNA reads TGTGCCAGCAGCCAAAGGGGACAGGACGCAGATACGCAGTATTTT. The chain uses TRBV4-2 and TRBJ2-3, with 8 nucleotides matching TRBD1. The CDR3 consists of 15 residues. Losses at the gene ends were 2 bases for V and 4 bases for J; bases not matched to a gene: 5. Germline V lookup: CDR1 LGHNA, CDR2 YNFKEQ.

This chain joins TRBV10-3 and TRBJ1-6; no clear D. Germline V gives CDR1 ENHRY, CDR2 SYGVKD. The CDR3 length is 14 residues. The V end lost 7 bases, the J end lost 5 bases, and 12 bases lay between the germline ends. The chain's CDR3 is CAITPGRDNSPLHF. The CDR3 region has the DNA TGTGCCATCACTCCTGGGAGGGATAATTCACCCCTCCACTTT.

This chain joins TRBV6-5 and TRBJ2-1, with D possibly matching TRBD2 (6 bases). The CDR3 contains 12 residues. From germline, CDR1 is MNHEY and CDR2 SVGAGI. V was pared by 3 bases and J by 8 bases, with 8 bases between. DNA for the CDR3: TGTGCCAGCAGTTATGGAGGGCATGAGCAGTTCTTC. As protein: CASSYGGHEQFF.

The chain has TRBV11-3 and TRBJ2-3, with 11 bases fitting TRBD2. V lost 4 bases to trimming and J lost 0 bases; unmatched junction nucleotides: 3. This CDR3 comprises 16 residues. Germline V CDR1 and CDR2: SGHNT, YENEEA. CDR3 residues: CASSSWTSGSTDTQYF. The CDR3 DNA reads TGTGCCAGCAGCTCATGGACTAGCGGGAGCACAGATACGCAGTATTTT.

This CDR3 is CASSLMAGRGTEAFF. CDR3 in DNA: TGTGCCAGCAGCTTAATGGCGGGGCGAGGCACTGAAGCTTTCTTT. The chain carries TRBV7-9 and TRBJ1-1; D may be TRBD1 (5 bases). This CDR3 region has 15 residues. Trimming took 2 bases from V and 4 from J, leaving 14 bases between them. Looked up from germline, CDR1 is SEHNR and CDR2 is FQNEAQ (reference sequence).

The CDR3 sequence: CASSLGRQGGGYTF. CDR3 nucleotides: TGTGCCAGCAGCTTAGGGAGACAGGGAGGCGGCTACACCTTC. The chain uses TRBV11-3 and TRBJ1-2; 7 nucleotides agree with TRBD1. V lost 1 base, J lost 8 bases, and 7 bases stayed unmatched. CDR3 size: 14 residues. Per germline, CDR1 SGHNT and CDR2 YENEEA.

V usage is TRBV28 and J usage is TRBJ1-1; 7 bases agree with TRBD1. Germline CDR1 reads MDHEN; CDR2 reads SYDVKM. Trimming cost V 8 bases and J 4 bases; bases outside gene matches: 13. The CDR3 spans 15 residues. As DNA, the CDR3 is TGTGCCAGCGTAAAACAGGGGCACCGGGGCACTGAAGCTTTCTTT. Protein: CASVKQGHRGTEAFF.

CDR3 nucleotide sequence: TGTGCCAGCGCCCGGGACTCTTCCTACGAGCAGTACTTC. Protein sequence: CASARDSSYEQYF. V and J are TRBV6-6 and TRBJ2-7; possible D gene TRBD2, 6 bases. CDR1 MNHNY and CDR2 SVGAGI come from the germline V gene (reference sequence). The CDR3 totals 13 residues. V was cut by 8 bases and J by 1 base, with 12 bases left in between.

The chain carries TRBV11-3 and TRBJ2-2; D is ambiguous. The CDR3 has 11 residues. The V gene's germline CDR1 is SGHNT and CDR2 YENEEA. V dropped 4 bases and J dropped 7 bases, with 4 bases sitting between them. The CDR3 region has the DNA TGTGCCAGCAGCTACGGCGGGGAGCTGTTTTTT. Protein sequence: CASSYGGELFF.

This chain uses TRBV6-5 with TRBJ1-1; a possible D gene is TRBD1 (5 bases). This CDR3 contains 13 residues. The V and J ends lost 10 bases and 5 bases respectively, with 17 bases between them. The V gene's germline CDR1 is MNHEY and CDR2 SVGAGI. The CDR3 spells CATPRQGKTEAFF. In nucleotides, the CDR3 is TGTGCCACCCCCCGGCAGGGTAAAACTGAAGCTTTCTTT.

The J gene is TRBJ1-2, the V gene TRBV5-1, with D unclear. The ends were cut back, 1 base at V and 6 bases at J, with 13 bases in the middle. This CDR3 contains 14 residues. Germline V gene sequence: CDR1 SGHRS, CDR2 YFSETQ. In DNA form, the CDR3 reads TGCGCCAGCAGCTTGTTCCCCGGGTCAGATGGCTACACCTTC. Translation gives CASSLFPGSDGYTF.

The chain employs TRBV3-1 (or the pseudogene TRBV3-2) and TRBJ2-1; a weak D match, TRBD2 (7 bases). Germline V gives CDR1 LGHDT, CDR2 YNNKEL (reference sequence). Trimming removed 0 bases at V and 14 bases at J, with 11 bases between. The CDR3 is 12 residues long. DNA for the CDR3: TGTGCCAGCAGCCAAGAAGGGGGGGCTAAGTTCTTC. Its translation is CASSQEGGAKFF.

The chain joins TRBV5-1 to TRBJ2-2; a possible D gene is TRBD2 (7 bases). The germline V and J ends were trimmed by 4 bases and 4 bases, with 20 bases remaining between them. CDR3 size: 17 residues. The germline V gene encodes CDR1 SGHRS and CDR2 YFSETQ. DNA for the CDR3: TGCGCCAGCAGCCCCAGAAATGGGGGGGCCTCCACCGGGGAGCTGTTTTTT. It yields the protein CASSPRNGGASTGELFF. Combining the CDR3 with reference TRBV5-1 and TRBJ2-2 gives the whole variable domain KAGVTQTPRYLIKTRGQQVTLSCSPISGHRSVSWYQQTPGQGLQFLFEYFSETQRNKGNFPGRFSGRQFSNSRSEMNVSTLELGDSALYLCASSPRNGGASTGELFFGEGSRLTVL.

The chain carries TRBV5-1 and TRBJ1-3; TRBD1 matches at 7 bases. Per the germline V gene, CDR1 is SGHRS and CDR2 is YFSETQ. V trimming: 5 bases; J trimming: 2 bases; junction bases outside the gene matches: 10. This CDR3 contains 16 residues. CDR3 sequence reads: CASRPRSQGAGNTIYF. CDR3 bases: TGCGCCAGCAGGCCCCGTTCTCAGGGGGCTGGAAACACCATATATTTT. Looking up the rest from reference TRBV5-1 and TRBJ1-3 gives the full variable domain: KAGVTQTPRYLIKTRGQQVTLSCSPISGHRSVSWYQQTPGQGLQFLFEYFSETQRNKGNFPGRFSGRQFSNSRSEMNVSTLELGDSALYLCASRPRSQGAGNTIYFGEGSWLTVV.

The chain employs TRBV3-1 (or the pseudogene TRBV3-2) and TRBJ2-1; 11 positions agree with TRBD2. V lost 2 bases, J lost 6 bases, and 6 bases stayed unmatched. The germline gives CDR1 LGHDT, CDR2 YNNKEL (reference sequence). The CDR3 is made up of 16 amino acids. DNA for the CDR3: TGTGCCAGCAGCCAAATAATCACTAGCGGGAGCAATGAGCAGTTCTTC. Translated: CASSQIITSGSNEQFF.

The rearrangement links TRBV6-6 to TRBJ1-6; a weak D match, TRBD1 (5 bases). The germline V gene encodes CDR1 MNHNY and CDR2 SVGAGI (reference sequence). Trimming shortened V by 10 bases and J by 5 bases, and 21 bases separated the two germline ends. The CDR3 is made up of 16 amino acids. The CDR3 loop reads CATQFPPGGDNSPLHF. CDR3 in DNA: TGTGCCACGCAATTTCCCCCCGGGGGGGATAATTCACCCCTCCACTTT.

The CDR3: CATGKGSSGANVLTF. The CDR3, as DNA: TGTGCCACCGGGAAAGGGAGCTCTGGGGCCAACGTCCTGACTTTC. The chain joins TRBV28 to TRBJ2-6; TRBD2 might be the D (5 bases). Germline assignment: CDR1 MDHEN and CDR2 SYDVKM. Between the trimmed V and J ends, which lost 10 bases and 0 bases, there was a span of 13 bases. There are 15 residues in the CDR3.

The rearrangement joins TRBV5-1 to TRBJ2-3; the D is unclear. The V end was cut by 0 bases, the J end by 2 bases, with 16 bases between. In germline, CDR1 is SGHRS, CDR2 YFSETQ. This CDR3 has 17 residues. The chain's CDR3 is CASSLAANLALTDTQYF. The DNA of the CDR3 is TGCGCCAGCAGCTTGGCCGCCAATCTCGCACTCACAGATACGCAGTATTTT. Full variable domain (outside the CDR3, taken from reference TRBV5-1 and TRBJ2-3): KAGVTQTPRYLIKTRGQQVTLSCSPISGHRSVSWYQQTPGQGLQFLFEYFSETQRNKGNFPGRFSGRQFSNSRSEMNVSTLELGDSALYLCASSLAANLALTDTQYFGPGTRLTVL.

CDR3 coding DNA: TGTGCCAGCAGCTCAAGGACAGGGCAGGTTGAAAAACTGTTTTTT. It translates to CASSSRTGQVEKLFF. This sequence joins TRBV7-9 and TRBJ1-4; 8 positions agree with TRBD1. Per the germline V gene, CDR1 is SEHNR and CDR2 is FQNEAQ (reference sequence). The CDR3 spans 15 residues. After removal of 4 bases from V and 7 bases from J, the junction contained 8 bases not matched to a gene.

V usage is TRBV13 and J usage is TRBJ2-1; D ambiguous. The V gene's germline CDR1 is PRHDT and CDR2 FYEKMQ (reference sequence). The CDR3 runs 15 residues. The germline V and J ends were trimmed by 0 bases and 9 bases, with 15 bases remaining between them. CDR3 amino acids: CASSLGILSSSEQFF. The CDR3 DNA reads as TGTGCCAGCAGCTTAGGGATACTCTCTAGTAGTGAGCAGTTCTTC.